The rows below give T cell receptor beta chains drawn from one sample of a study of T cells in Graves' hyperthyroidism and ophthalmopathy. One entry per CDR3 protein results from TCRdb running MiXCR on the multiplex PCR reads. The sample consists of fewer than 500,000 distinct CDR3 sequences, about 15% of them appearing once. The source material was blood. The receptors here all came from a man between 18 and 35 years old with Graves' ophthalmopathy. CDR3s include the opening cysteine and the closing phenylalanine or tryptophan.

v_gene: TRBV27; j_gene: TRBJ2-3; CDR3aa: CASNEWGAGWQDTQYF
v_gene: TRBV2; j_gene: TRBJ2-1; CDR3aa: CASSDLWNEQFF
v_gene: TRBV12-3/TRBV12-4; j_gene: TRBJ2-1; CDR3aa: CASSPSGRSDNEQFF
v_gene: TRBV6-1; j_gene: TRBJ2-2; CDR3aa: CATSWGGELFF
v_gene: TRBV28; j_gene: TRBJ2-7; CDR3aa: CASSPDTRGNEQYF
v_gene: TRBV14; j_gene: TRBJ2-1; CDR3aa: CASSQDLENEQFF
v_gene: TRBV6-1; j_gene: TRBJ2-7; CDR3aa: CASSLGGKQYF
v_gene: TRBV24-1; j_gene: TRBJ2-1; CDR3aa: CATSDYGTSGTYNEQFF
v_gene: TRBV15; j_gene: TRBJ2-2; CDR3aa: CATSRVAGGPSGELFF
v_gene: TRBV27; j_gene: TRBJ1-5; CDR3aa: CASSAGQANNQPQHF
v_gene: TRBV7-9; j_gene: TRBJ1-1; CDR3aa: CASSLVSLKGEGAFF
v_gene: TRBV7-9; j_gene: TRBJ1-2; CDR3aa: CASSLATGIRANYGYTF
v_gene: TRBV30; j_gene: TRBJ2-1; CDR3aa: CAWDSNEQFF
v_gene: TRBV6-1; j_gene: TRBJ1-5; CDR3aa: CASSEIVGEQPQHF
v_gene: TRBV30; j_gene: TRBJ2-5; CDR3aa: CAWSGVRRETQYF
v_gene: TRBV20-1; j_gene: TRBJ1-5; CDR3aa: CSARAEFGQPQHF
v_gene: TRBV6-5; j_gene: TRBJ2-1; CDR3aa: CASSYQAGYNEQFF
v_gene: TRBV14; j_gene: TRBJ2-3; CDR3aa: CASSQGAGGDTQYF
v_gene: TRBV5-1; j_gene: TRBJ2-7; CDR3aa: CASSLAPATGGTYEQYF
v_gene: TRBV9; j_gene: TRBJ2-6; CDR3aa: CASSGMISGANVLTF
v_gene: TRBV9; j_gene: TRBJ2-1; CDR3aa: CASSAEGAPYNEQFF
v_gene: TRBV28; j_gene: TRBJ2-2; CDR3aa: CASSFGGGAGELFF
v_gene: TRBV9; j_gene: TRBJ2-3; CDR3aa: CASSVQGDDTQYF
v_gene: TRBV6-5; j_gene: TRBJ1-3; CDR3aa: CASSYQDRGTTIYF
v_gene: TRBV5-1; j_gene: TRBJ2-7; CDR3aa: CASSLEGTGANEQYF
v_gene: TRBV6-1; j_gene: TRBJ1-6; CDR3aa: CASSVTGSGSPLHF
v_gene: TRBV2; j_gene: TRBJ2-5; CDR3aa: CASNKDSLGETQYF
v_gene: TRBV11-2; j_gene: TRBJ2-7; CDR3aa: CASSQDRVYEQYF
v_gene: TRBV20-1; j_gene: TRBJ2-7; CDR3aa: CSATPSGRSREQYF
v_gene: TRBV10-1; j_gene: TRBJ2-5; CDR3aa: CASSESRPSGEETQYF
v_gene: TRBV6-4; j_gene: TRBJ2-3; CDR3aa: CASSEGTSGIDTQYF
v_gene: TRBV5-1; j_gene: TRBJ1-2; CDR3aa: CASSLAATSNGYTF
v_gene: TRBV30; j_gene: TRBJ2-3; CDR3aa: CAWSVLAGSGTQYF
v_gene: TRBV7-8; j_gene: TRBJ2-7; CDR3aa: CASCPGPGPYEQYF
v_gene: TRBV2; j_gene: TRBJ2-3; CDR3aa: CASSGPGTRDTDTQYF
v_gene: TRBV6-1; j_gene: TRBJ1-1; CDR3aa: CATTGGFGHTEAFF
v_gene: TRBV6-2/TRBV6-3; j_gene: TRBJ2-6; CDR3aa: CASSYRNRIYSGANVLTF
v_gene: TRBV20-1; j_gene: TRBJ2-5; CDR3aa: CSARVGGGETQYF
v_gene: TRBV5-1; j_gene: TRBJ2-1; CDR3aa: CASSQGLAGESNEQFF
v_gene: TRBV6-6; j_gene: TRBJ1-1; CDR3aa: CASSYGVRSEAFF
v_gene: TRBV7-3; j_gene: TRBJ2-5; CDR3aa: CASSLSAGGTETQYF
v_gene: TRBV24-1; j_gene: TRBJ2-7; CDR3aa: CATRNGEAYEQYF
v_gene: TRBV5-6; j_gene: TRBJ1-1; CDR3aa: CASSLGSGGLEAFF
v_gene: TRBV7-9; j_gene: TRBJ2-2; CDR3aa: CASSRAGQTNTGELFF
v_gene: TRBV7-9; j_gene: TRBJ2-7; CDR3aa: CASSGGTFLYEQYF
v_gene: TRBV18; j_gene: TRBJ2-1; CDR3aa: CASSPPGDNEQFF
v_gene: TRBV18; j_gene: TRBJ2-3; CDR3aa: CASRSTDTQYF
v_gene: TRBV6-1; j_gene: TRBJ1-5; CDR3aa: CASSETPWRVQPQHF
v_gene: TRBV3-1; j_gene: TRBJ1-5; CDR3aa: CASSQYSNQPQHF
v_gene: TRBV9; j_gene: TRBJ1-5; CDR3aa: CASSVGIGGDGRPQHF
v_gene: TRBV7-8; j_gene: TRBJ1-1; CDR3aa: CASSLAGGGGTEAFF
v_gene: TRBV27; j_gene: TRBJ2-3; CDR3aa: CASRTGRPDTQYF
v_gene: TRBV19; j_gene: TRBJ2-3; CDR3aa: CATRTGEDTQYF
v_gene: TRBV20-1; j_gene: TRBJ2-5; CDR3aa: CSASEGSQETQYF
v_gene: TRBV5-1; j_gene: TRBJ2-7; CDR3aa: CASSLGLARTYEQYF